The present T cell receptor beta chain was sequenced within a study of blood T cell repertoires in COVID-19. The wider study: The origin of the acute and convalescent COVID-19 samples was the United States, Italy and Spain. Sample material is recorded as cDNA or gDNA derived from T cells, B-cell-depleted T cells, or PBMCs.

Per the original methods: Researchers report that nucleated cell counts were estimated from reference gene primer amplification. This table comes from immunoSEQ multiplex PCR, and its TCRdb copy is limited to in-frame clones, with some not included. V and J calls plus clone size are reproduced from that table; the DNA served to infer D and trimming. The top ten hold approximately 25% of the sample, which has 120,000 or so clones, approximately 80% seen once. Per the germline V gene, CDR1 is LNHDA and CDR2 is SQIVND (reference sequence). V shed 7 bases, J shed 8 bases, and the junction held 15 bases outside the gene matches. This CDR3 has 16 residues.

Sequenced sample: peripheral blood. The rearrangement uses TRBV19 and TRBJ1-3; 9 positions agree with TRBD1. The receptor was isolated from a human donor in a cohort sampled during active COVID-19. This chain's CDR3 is CASINRRGQGADTIYF. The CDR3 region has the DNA TGTGCCAGTATCAATCGGAGGGGACAGGGCGCAGACACCATATATTTT.